The 32 T cell receptor beta chains in this list originate from one sample, sequenced in a study of blood T cells in healthy people across ages. The authors ran a second PCR of roughly 6 to 12 cycles using a sample-barcoded 5' primer and a J-beta primer mix. One entry per CDR3 protein results from TCRdb running MiXCR on the 5' RACE reads. The sample lists hundreds of thousands of distinct CDR3 sequences, roughly 43% occurring once. Sequencing was performed on blood. Receptors were obtained from a woman aged 55-75 years in good health.

CDR3 sequence: CASSRVEYGYTF. CDR3 sequence (DNA): TGTGCCAGTTCCAGGGTCGAGTATGGCTACACCTTC. V gene TRBV6-1 combines with J gene TRBJ1-2; tentative D call: TRBD1 (5 bases). The ends were cut back, 9 bases at V and 5 bases at J, with 13 bases in the middle. Germline CDR1 MNHNS, CDR2 SASEGT. The length of the CDR3 is 12 residues.

As concerns this clonotype: A much larger clone lies a single base off, so this may be a read error. The chain is built from TRBV7-9 and TRBJ2-7; 7 bases fit TRBD1. The DNA end is more similar to TRBJ2-5, so the J call may be wrong. Germline V gives CDR1 SEHNR, CDR2 FQNEAQ (reference sequence). The CDR3 totals 13 residues. DNA of the CDR3: TGTGCCAGCACCCAGACAGGGTGGGGGACCCAGTACTTC. It translates to CASTQTGWGTQYF.

V and J are TRBV9 and TRBJ2-4; maybe TRBD2 (6 bases). Looked up from germline, CDR1 is SGDLS and CDR2 is YYNGEE. Trimming left V 4 bases short and J 3 bases short, with 26 bases between. This CDR3 is 19 amino acids long. The CDR3 protein is CASSLNPGLPEESKNIQYF. In DNA, the CDR3 is TGTGCCAGCAGCCTCAACCCGGGACTCCCGGAGGAGAGCAAAAACATTCAGTACTTC.

CDR3 nucleotides: TGTGCCAGCAGCATTAAAGGACAGAACACTGAAGCTTTCTTT. It codes for CASSIKGQNTEAFF. The genes are TRBV7-2 and TRBJ1-1; D might be TRBD1 (5 bases). Germline-derived CDR1 and CDR2 are SGHTA and FQGNSA. Trimming stripped 5 bases from V and 1 base from J, with 11 bases between. The CDR3 has 14 amino acids.

The chain is built from TRBV20-1 and TRBJ2-1; 8 bases agree with TRBD2. V lost 2 bases to trimming and J lost 12 bases; unmatched junction nucleotides: 6. The CDR3 is made up of 12 amino acids. Germline CDR1 is DFQATT and CDR2 is SNEGSKA (reference sequence). This CDR3 reads CSARQVGGVQFF. CDR3 in DNA: TGCAGTGCTAGACAGGTCGGGGGGGTGCAGTTCTTC.

The chain has TRBV7-2 and TRBJ2-7, with a weak D call TRBD2 (6 bases). This CDR3 is 12 amino acids long. Per the germline V gene, CDR1 is SGHTA and CDR2 is FQGNSA. Trimming took off 8 bases at V and 4 bases at J, with 12 bases between the two ends. CDR3 residues: CASGAGQYEQYF. The CDR3 bases are TGTGCCAGCGGAGCGGGTCAATACGAGCAGTACTTC.

The CDR3: CASSQGGENNEQYF. The CDR3 bases are TGTGCCAGCAGCCAGGGTGGGGAAAACAATGAGCAGTACTTC. The chain is built from TRBV21-1 and TRBJ2-5; TRBD1, the D gene given by the table, was not confirmed from the DNA. TRBV21-1 is an annotated pseudogene. CDR3 length: 14 amino acids.

This clonotype showed up many times. This rearrangement joins TRBV7-2 to TRBJ2-5, with 9 bases that match TRBD2. The CDR3 spans 13 residues. CDR1 and CDR2 (germline): SGHTA, FQGNSA. Unmatched junction bases numbered 8, after V lost 10 bases and J lost 5 bases. As DNA, the CDR3 is TGTGCCATCAGTAGCGGGAGTAGGGAGACCCAGTACTTC. It codes for CAISSGSRETQYF.

This chain links TRBV6-6 with TRBJ2-7; 7 bases fit TRBD1. V was clipped by 2 bases and J by 7 bases; unmatched bases: 8. The CDR3 is made up of 14 amino acids. CDR1 and CDR2 from the germline V gene are MNHNY and SVGAGI (reference sequence). CDR3 region: CASSYRGRGGEQYF. Written as DNA, the CDR3 is TGTGCCAGCAGTTACAGGGGGCGAGGGGGTGAGCAGTACTTC.

This clonotype was detected a few times. V gene TRBV20-1 combines with J gene TRBJ2-3; D may be TRBD2 (6 bases). Germline-derived CDR1 and CDR2 are DFQATT and SNEGSKA (reference sequence). The CDR3 loop spans 12 amino acids. The V end was cut by 1 base, the J end by 4 bases, with 6 bases between. The chain's CDR3 is CSARAGADTQYF. CDR3 nucleotide sequence: TGCAGTGCTAGAGCGGGAGCAGATACGCAGTATTTT.

This chain joins TRBV7-2 and TRBJ2-3; 15 bases line up with TRBD2. This CDR3 is 16 amino acids long. Looked up from germline, CDR1 is SGHTA and CDR2 is FQGNSA. The junction had 4 bases not matched to a gene; V was cut back by 5 bases and J by 4 bases. The CDR3 is CASSTRTSGGADTQYF. The CDR3 nucleotides read TGTGCCAGCAGCACAAGGACTAGCGGGGGGGCAGATACGCAGTATTTT.

The chain links TRBV30 to TRBJ2-3; TRBD1 matches 7 bases. Trimming took 2 bases from V and 1 from J; bases not matched to a gene: 0. The CDR3 totals 13 residues. Germline lookup yields CDR1 GTSNPN and CDR2 SVGIG (reference sequence). CDR3 nucleotide sequence: TGTGCCTGGAGTCAGGGGGGCACAGATACGCAGTATTTT. It yields the protein CAWSQGGTDTQYF.

This clonotype was seen only a few times. V gene TRBV27 combines with J gene TRBJ2-1; TRBD2 agrees at 11 bases. Looked up from germline, CDR1 is MNHEY and CDR2 is SMNVEV (reference sequence). The CDR3 has 16 residues. The V gene end was trimmed by 7 bases and the J gene end by 7 bases; junction bases not matched to a gene: 12. This CDR3 reads CASNINSGGAGNEQFF. CDR3 DNA: TGTGCCAGCAATATCAATAGCGGGGGGGCCGGGAATGAGCAGTTCTTC.

This chain connects TRBV5-1 to TRBJ1-2, with D possibly TRBD1 on 6 matching bases. Germline CDR1 is SGHRS and CDR2 is YFSETQ. The CDR3 spans 13 residues. The V and J ends lost 4 bases and 4 bases respectively, with 11 bases between them. The CDR3 region has the DNA TGCGCCAGCAGCCCGAGGGGGAGCTATGGCTACACCTTC. This sequence encodes CASSPRGSYGYTF.

This clonotype was seen more than once but under ten times. V is TRBV18 and J is TRBJ1-1; 8 bases map to TRBD1. Germline V gene sequence: CDR1 KGHSH, CDR2 LQKENI. The CDR3 has 14 amino acids. V trimming: 6 bases; J trimming: 2 bases; junction bases outside the gene matches: 5. The CDR3 nucleotides read TGTGCCAGCTCCAACGACAGGGGTAACACTGAAGCTTTCTTT. Encoded protein: CASSNDRGNTEAFF.

The V and J genes are TRBV5-1 and TRBJ2-7, with D unresolved. From germline, CDR1 is SGHRS and CDR2 YFSETQ. The CDR3 loop spans 12 amino acids. V gave up 6 bases and J gave up 4 bases, with 11 bases separating them. CDR3 coding DNA: TGCGCCAGCAACTCCGGACGGTACGAGCAGTACTTC. This gives the protein CASNSGRYEQYF. The whole variable domain, remainder taken from reference TRBV5-1 and TRBJ2-7, is KAGVTQTPRYLIKTRGQQVTLSCSPISGHRSVSWYQQTPGQGLQFLFEYFSETQRNKGNFPGRFSGRQFSNSRSEMNVSTLELGDSALYLCASNSGRYEQYFGPGTRLTVT.

V is TRBV29-1 and J is TRBJ2-2, with D tentatively TRBD2 (5 bases). The germline V gene has CDR1 SQVTM and CDR2 ANQGSEA. Trimming removed 4 bases from V and 6 bases from J, with 15 bases in between. CDR3 length: 14 amino acids. CDR3 protein: CSVVTSQFSGELFF. The CDR3, as DNA: TGCAGCGTTGTAACTAGTCAATTCTCCGGGGAGCTGTTTTTT.

The rearrangement uses TRBV12-3 or TRBV12-4 and TRBJ2-1; D uncertain. Trimming took 8 bases from V and 0 from J, leaving 14 bases between them. This CDR3 has 15 residues. The CDR3 DNA reads TGTGCCAGCGGGTACGGAACTTACTCCTACAATGAGCAGTTCTTC. The encoded protein is CASGYGTYSYNEQFF.

This clonotype has only one observation. This chain uses TRBV5-5 with TRBJ2-5; 9 bases map to TRBD2. The CDR3 sequence is 16 residues long. Germline V lookup: CDR1 SGHKS, CDR2 YYEKEE (reference sequence). V lost 5 bases to trimming and J lost 5 bases; unmatched junction nucleotides: 13. CDR3 nucleotides: TGTGCCAGCAGTTTAACATCAGCGGGGGGCGGTGAGACCCAGTACTTC. It codes for CASSLTSAGGGETQYF.

This clonotype was found a few times. The chain couples TRBV6-1 to TRBJ2-4; no clear D gene. The CDR3 covers 15 residues. Per germline, CDR1 MNHNS and CDR2 SASEGT. The V end was cut by 8 bases, the J end by 0 bases, with 14 bases between. CDR3 in amino acids: CASSEVTLAKNIQYF. The CDR3 DNA follows: TGTGCCAGCTCAGAGGTTACCCTAGCCAAAAACATTCAGTACTTC.

The chain carries TRBV4-1 and TRBJ1-2; D is possibly TRBD1 (5 bases). V gave up 1 base and J gave up 0 bases, with 21 bases separating them. The CDR3 contains 19 residues. CDR1 MGHRA and CDR2 YSYEKL come from the germline V gene. CDR3: CASSQGLREAHGANYGYTF. The CDR3 bases are TGCGCCAGCAGCCAAGGACTCAGGGAAGCGCATGGAGCTAACTATGGCTACACCTTC.

This clonotype was seen a handful of times. The chain employs TRBV20-1 and TRBJ2-1, with 8 bases lining up with TRBD2. After removal of 5 bases from V and 4 bases from J, the junction contained 10 bases not matched to a gene. The germline V gene has CDR1 DFQATT and CDR2 SNEGSKA (reference sequence). This CDR3 region has 15 residues. The CDR3 DNA sequence: TGCAGTGCTGGCACTACGGGACTAGAATACAATGAGCAGTTCTTC. Encoded protein: CSAGTTGLEYNEQFF.

In nucleotides, the CDR3 is TGTGCCAGCAGTTTTCCGGGACTAGCCCTTCTCGAGCAGTACTTC. Its protein is CASSFPGLALLEQYF. The rearrangement links TRBV6-2 or TRBV6-3 to TRBJ2-4, with 9 positions matching TRBD2. The DNA end is more similar to TRBJ2-7, so the J call may be wrong. Germline CDR1 reads MNHEY; CDR2 reads SVGEGT. The CDR3 sequence is 15 residues long.

The chain recombines TRBV7-6 with TRBJ2-6; 7 bases are a match to TRBD1. With 1 base clipped from V and 3 bases from J, the junction kept 12 bases outside the gene matches. The CDR3 length is 19 residues. CDR1 SGHVS and CDR2 FNYEAQ come from the germline V gene. CDR3 in amino acids: CASSLEVGGGVLGANVLTF. The CDR3 DNA is TGTGCCAGCAGCTTAGAGGTAGGGGGCGGCGTCCTTGGGGCCAACGTCCTGACTTTC.

This clonotype was seen only a few times. CDR3 amino acids: CASSLNREFGEQFF. In DNA form, the CDR3 reads TGTGCCAGCAGCTTAAACAGGGAGTTCGGTGAGCAGTTCTTC. The chain links TRBV7-3 to TRBJ2-1; TRBD1 is a possible D gene (6 bases). From germline, CDR1 is SGHTA and CDR2 FQGTGA. The CDR3 extends over 14 amino acids. V dropped 1 base and J dropped 9 bases, with 13 bases sitting between them.

V usage is TRBV6-5 and J usage is TRBJ2-5; the D gene is possibly TRBD1 (7 bases). The V end lost 6 bases, the J end lost 4 bases, and 18 bases lay between the germline ends. The CDR3 has 15 residues. Germline lookup yields CDR1 MNHEY and CDR2 SVGAGI. The CDR3 DNA reads as TGTGCCAGCAGCAGGGGGACTCACGGGGGAGAGACCCAGTACTTC. This sequence encodes CASSRGTHGGETQYF.

A few counts support this clonotype. This chain links TRBV27 with TRBJ1-2; no reliable D call. Trimming stripped 5 bases from V and 2 bases from J, with 9 bases between. Germline CDR1 reads MNHEY; CDR2 reads SMNVEV (reference sequence). The CDR3 loop spans 13 amino acids. CDR3 coding DNA: TGTGCCAGCAGTATGGACGGGAACTATGGCTACACCTTC. Protein sequence: CASSMDGNYGYTF.

This rearrangement joins TRBV2 to TRBJ2-5; 7 bases are a match to TRBD1. The J call may not be correct, given that the DNA end is closer to TRBJ2-7. Germline V lookup: CDR1 SNHLY, CDR2 FYNNEI. This CDR3 contains 13 residues. CDR3: CASSLGGQREQYF. In nucleotides, the CDR3 is TGTGCCAGCAGTCTAGGGGGACAGCGCGAGCAGTACTTC.

This sequence joins TRBV12-3 or TRBV12-4 and TRBJ2-1, with 9 bases lining up with TRBD2. CDR3 length: 15 residues. J was trimmed by 10 bases and V by 3 bases; bases with no gene match: 10. CDR3 bases: TGTGCCAGCAGTTTTTATGGGAGCGGGGGGCTCGAGCAGTTCTTC. It encodes CASSFYGSGGLEQFF.

As concerns this clonotype: It may be a read error: a sequence one base away is much more abundant. CDR3 in DNA: TGTCCCAGCAGTAACACCCAAGAGACCCAGTACTTC. As protein: CPSSNTQETQYF. This chain links TRBV27 with TRBJ2-5; unclear D gene. This CDR3 spans 12 amino acids. Germline V gene lookup returns CDR1 MNHEY and CDR2 SMNVEV (reference sequence).

DNA for the CDR3: TGTGCCAGCTCACCATACCAGCGGGGTAGCTCTGGGGCCAACGTCCTGACTTTC. Encoded protein: CASSPYQRGSSGANVLTF. This sequence joins TRBV18 and TRBJ2-6; 7 bases agree with TRBD2. From germline, CDR1 is KGHSH and CDR2 LQKENI. After removal of 2 bases from V and 0 bases from J, the junction contained 7 bases not matched to a gene. The CDR3 totals 18 residues.

The V gene is TRBV7-2, the J gene TRBJ2-1; 11 positions match TRBD2. The CDR3 spans 17 residues. Germline assignment: CDR1 SGHTA and CDR2 FQGNSA. Germline trimming cut 4 bases from V and 1 base from J; bases unmatched to any gene: 6. CDR3 in DNA: TGTGCCAGCAGCTACATCCGACTAGCGGGGTCCTACAATGAGCAGTTCTTC. Its translation is CASSYIRLAGSYNEQFF.